Presented here are 25 T cell receptor beta chains from one specimen sequenced in a study of blood T cell repertoires in COVID-19 (dated by TCRdb to about 2020). The library relied on the immunoSEQ multiplex PCR assay. Imported from immuneACCESS, the table was reduced by TCRdb to in-frame sequences with V and J called. These copies leave out some clones; in studies compared against another copy, an unresolved V gene accounts for under half, and the cause of the remainder is not known. In this sample the table shows over 130,000 clones, 88% of which occur a single time. The ten largest clones add up to approximately 2.4% of the sample. The specimen sequenced was peripheral blood. These receptor sequences come from a human donor with COVID-19, enrolled during active disease. The donor label of this sample is uncertain.

V gene TRBV6-2 or TRBV6-3 combines with J gene TRBJ2-2, with 10 bases that match TRBD2. Germline values: CDR1 MNHEY, CDR2 SVGEGT. There are 15 residues in the CDR3. J lost 5 bases, V lost 5 bases, and 5 bases had no gene match. CDR3 in DNA: TGTGCCAGCAGTACCGGGACTAGCGCAACCGGGGAGCTGTTTTTT. Amino acids: CASSTGTSATGELFF.

The chain has TRBV11-2 and TRBJ1-1; 8 bases are a match to TRBD1. Per the germline V gene, CDR1 is SGHAT and CDR2 is FQNNGV. The CDR3 has 13 residues. Germline trimming cut 5 bases from V and 6 bases from J; bases unmatched to any gene: 5. The DNA for the CDR3 is TGTGCCAGCAGCCCAACAGGGGGAGCTGAAGCTTTCTTT. Amino acids: CASSPTGGAEAFF.

The chain is built from TRBV29-1 and TRBJ2-4; 8 bases agree with TRBD1. The J segment lost 9 bases and the V segment lost 3 bases, leaving 13 bases of the junction unmatched. The CDR3 has 15 amino acids. Germline V gene data show CDR1 as SQVTM and CDR2 as ANQGSEA. The CDR3 protein is CSVERSGTGGGIQYF. For the CDR3, the DNA is TGCAGCGTTGAGCGATCCGGGACAGGAGGTGGCATTCAGTACTTC.

The chain recombines TRBV6-2 or TRBV6-3 with TRBJ1-1, with TRBD1 identical over 9 bases. Germline values: CDR1 MNHEY, CDR2 SVGEGT. This CDR3 region has 17 residues. V trimming: 2 bases; J trimming: 3 bases; junction bases outside the gene matches: 10. The CDR3 DNA reads TGTGCCAGCAGTTACGTGCCGGGACAGGGTTTGGACACTGAAGCTTTCTTT. Its translation: CASSYVPGQGLDTEAFF.

The J gene is TRBJ1-2, the V gene TRBV24-1; 9 bases match TRBD1. Trimming cost V 1 base and J 0 bases; bases outside gene matches: 11. The CDR3 sequence is 19 residues long. Germline V lookup: CDR1 KGHDR, CDR2 SFDVKD. The CDR3 here is CATSDFLLQGAKPNYGYTF. The CDR3 DNA is TGTGCCACCAGTGATTTCCTACTACAGGGGGCGAAGCCTAACTATGGCTACACCTTC.

The chain recombines TRBV18 with TRBJ2-2; 10 bases match TRBD1. Germline V lookup: CDR1 KGHSH, CDR2 LQKENI. V lost 8 bases to trimming and J lost 5 bases; unmatched junction nucleotides: 8. CDR3 length equals 15 residues. The CDR3 is CASTPGQGGTGELFF. The CDR3 nucleotides are TGTGCCAGCACCCCCGGACAGGGGGGGACCGGGGAGCTGTTTTTT.

The V call is TRBV7-9, the J call TRBJ1-1; TRBD1 is a possible D gene (5 bases). This CDR3 contains 14 residues. Germline-derived CDR1 and CDR2 are SEHNR and FQNEAQ (reference sequence). V shed 7 bases and J shed 1 base, with 13 bases lying between them. The CDR3 region has the DNA TGTGCCAGCACCGCTCCAGACAGGAACACTGAAGCTTTCTTT. Translated, it gives CASTAPDRNTEAFF.

This sequence joins TRBV29-1 and TRBJ1-4; D gene unclear. Trimming pared 7 bases from V and 3 bases from J, leaving 12 bases between. Per germline, CDR1 SQVTM and CDR2 ANQGSEA. This CDR3 is built from 13 residues. CDR3 DNA: TGCAGCGCGTTAATCGGGGCTAATGAAAAACTGTTTTTT. Translated, it gives CSALIGANEKLFF.

The table lists this clone with a few counts. The chain employs TRBV4-1 and TRBJ2-1, with D perhaps matching TRBD2 (6 bases). The CDR3 runs to 15 residues. Germline CDR1 MGHRA, CDR2 YSYEKL. The germline V and J ends were trimmed by 4 bases and 6 bases, with 16 bases remaining between them. The CDR3 bases are TGCGCCAGCAGCCCGATCTGGAGGGGCCGCAATGAGCAGTTCTTC. Its translation: CASSPIWRGRNEQFF.

This chain links TRBV3-1 (or the pseudogene TRBV3-2) with TRBJ2-7; the D gene is possibly TRBD1 (7 bases). V was cut by 2 bases and J by 2 bases, with 10 bases left in between. This CDR3 spans 14 amino acids. Germline assignment: CDR1 LGHDT and CDR2 YNNKEL (reference sequence). In nucleotides, the CDR3 is TGTGCCAGCAGCCAACAGGGGGGCGCCTACGAGCAGTACTTC. Its protein product is CASSQQGGAYEQYF.

This chain connects TRBV5-1 to TRBJ2-1; perhaps TRBD2 as D (6 bases). CDR3 length equals 16 residues. The germline CDR1 and CDR2 sequences are SGHRS and YFSETQ. The germline V and J ends were trimmed by 3 bases and 0 bases, with 13 bases remaining between them. The CDR3 here is CASSWGLHSSYNEQFF. The CDR3 DNA reads TGCGCCAGCAGCTGGGGACTCCATAGCTCCTACAATGAGCAGTTCTTC.

The chain carries TRBV2 and TRBJ2-7; no firm D call. The V gene's germline CDR1 is SNHLY and CDR2 FYNNEI. This CDR3 has 11 residues. V shed 7 bases and J shed 4 bases, with 8 bases lying between them. In nucleotides, the CDR3 is TGTGCCAGCACGGAGTTTTACGAGCAGTACTTC. Protein: CASTEFYEQYF.

In DNA, the CDR3 is TGTGCCAGCTCCCCCGCCGACAGATACTATGGCTACACCTTC. Residues: CASSPADRYYGYTF. The chain joins TRBV18 to TRBJ1-2, with D perhaps TRBD1 (5 bases). Germline V gene lookup returns CDR1 KGHSH and CDR2 LQKENI. Deletions cut 6 bases from V and 3 bases from J, with 14 bases between. The CDR3 sequence is 14 residues long. Supplemented by reference TRBV18 and TRBJ1-2, the full variable domain reads NAGVMQNPRHLVRRRGQEARLRCSPMKGHSHVYWYRQLPEEGLKFMVYLQKENIIDESGMPKERFSAEFPKEGPSILRIQQVVRGDSAAYFCASSPADRYYGYTFGSGTRLTVV.

J is TRBJ2-5 and V is TRBV6-6; no firm D call. The CDR3 totals 14 residues. V shed 9 bases and J shed 5 bases, with 19 bases lying between them. Looked up from germline, CDR1 is MNHNY and CDR2 is SVGAGI (reference sequence). The CDR3 protein is CASRSTPEIETQYF. CDR3 nucleotides: TGTGCCAGTAGATCGACTCCCGAAATCGAGACCCAGTACTTC.

This chain connects TRBV3-1 (or the pseudogene TRBV3-2) to TRBJ2-1; 7 bases align to TRBD1. The CDR3 extends over 16 amino acids. The germline gives CDR1 LGHDT, CDR2 YNNKEL (reference sequence). Trimming removed 1 base from V and 5 bases from J; junction bases left unmatched: 8. The CDR3 loop is CASSQGGQGVHNEQFF. Written as DNA, the CDR3 is TGTGCCAGCAGCCAAGGCGGGCAGGGGGTCCACAATGAGCAGTTCTTC.

This chain links TRBV3-1 (or the pseudogene TRBV3-2) with TRBJ2-7, with 12 nucleotides matching TRBD2. Germline assignment: CDR1 LGHDT and CDR2 YNNKEL (reference sequence). The length of the CDR3 is 19 residues. Germline trimming cut 1 base from V and 1 base from J; bases unmatched to any gene: 11. The CDR3 region has the DNA TGTGCCAGCAGCCAAGGGACTAGCGGGGCTGGAGAAAGTTCCTACGAGCAGTACTTC. Its protein is CASSQGTSGAGESSYEQYF.

The chain joins TRBV6-5 to TRBJ1-3; D not certain. Germline CDR1 is MNHEY and CDR2 is SVGAGI. Trimming removed 5 bases from V and 4 bases from J, with 12 bases in between. This CDR3 has 14 residues. The DNA of the CDR3 is TGTGCCAGCAGTCCCGCCTATCAAGGAAACACCATATATTTT. This codes for CASSPAYQGNTIYF.

The chain has TRBV7-8 and TRBJ1-1; D is possibly TRBD1 (5 bases). Trimming removed 5 bases from V and 0 bases from J, with 10 bases in between. Germline-derived CDR1 and CDR2 are SGHVS and FQNEAQ. This CDR3 contains 14 residues. The CDR3 region has the DNA TGTGCCAGCAGCATCAGGGAAATGAACACTGAAGCTTTCTTT. This translates into CASSIREMNTEAFF. The variable domain in full, with the rest retrieved from reference TRBV7-8 and TRBJ1-1, is GAGVSQSPRYKVAKRGQDVALRCDPISGHVSLFWYQQALGQGPEFLTYFQNEAQLDKSGLPSDRFFAERPEGSVSTLKIQRTQQEDSAVYLCASSIREMNTEAFFGQGTRLTVV.

The DNA for the CDR3 is TGTGCCAGCAGCCAAGGGGTAGCGGCGGAGACCCAGTACTTC. Translation: CASSQGVAAETQYF. The J gene is TRBJ2-5, the V gene TRBV4-2; perhaps TRBD2 as D (6 bases). This CDR3 spans 14 amino acids. Per germline, CDR1 LGHNA and CDR2 YNFKEQ. Trimming pared 1 base from V and 5 bases from J, leaving 11 bases between.

The rearrangement uses TRBV18 and TRBJ1-1; D gene unclear. The CDR3 spans 15 residues. Germline V lookup: CDR1 KGHSH, CDR2 LQKENI. V lost 3 bases to trimming and J lost 1 base, with 12 bases between them. CDR3 sequence (DNA): TGTGCCAGCTCACCTTTAGCCGCTGGGAACACTGAAGCTTTCTTT. This gives the protein CASSPLAAGNTEAFF.

The chain recombines TRBV11-2 with TRBJ2-1; the match to TRBD2 covers 10 bases. After removal of 5 bases from V and 12 bases from J, the junction contained 10 bases not matched to a gene. CDR1 is SGHAT and CDR2 is FQNNGV in the germline V gene. The CDR3 has 14 amino acids. CDR3 residues: CASSTTTVAGGQFF. Here the CDR3 DNA reads TGTGCCAGCAGCACGACAACCGTAGCGGGGGGGCAGTTCTTC.

The chain combines TRBV6-5 with TRBJ1-4, with D possibly TRBD1 on 5 matching bases. This CDR3 comprises 14 residues. Between the trimmed V and J ends, which lost 8 bases and 6 bases, there was a span of 16 bases. Germline values: CDR1 MNHEY, CDR2 SVGAGI. As DNA, the CDR3 is TGTGCCAGCGCTTGGGCAGGGAAGGATGAAAAACTGTTTTTT. This translates into CASAWAGKDEKLFF.

The CDR3 protein is CASSLSGGPGETQYF. The CDR3 DNA reads TGTGCCAGCAGCTTGAGCGGGGGCCCCGGGGAGACCCAGTACTTC. This chain links TRBV5-4 with TRBJ2-5; 8 positions match TRBD2. The V gene's germline CDR1 is SGHNT and CDR2 YYREEE (reference sequence). This CDR3 contains 15 residues. V shed 1 base and J 5 bases; nucleotides not matched to a gene: 7.

The chain uses TRBV7-9 and TRBJ1-1; 8 bases agree with TRBD1. With 2 bases clipped from V and 1 base from J, the junction kept 0 bases outside the gene matches. Germline assignment: CDR1 SEHNR and CDR2 FQNEAQ (reference sequence). This CDR3 spans 14 amino acids. The CDR3 bases are TGTGCCAGCAGCTTACAGGGGGCGAACACTGAAGCTTTCTTT. Amino acids: CASSLQGANTEAFF.

DNA for the CDR3: TGTGCCACCAGTTACGGCAGGGGTTATGGCTACACCTTC. It translates to CATSYGRGYGYTF. The rearrangement links TRBV24-1 to TRBJ1-2; TRBD1 might be the D (6 bases). CDR3 length equals 13 residues. The ends were cut back, 6 bases at V and 5 bases at J, with 12 bases in the middle. Germline V lookup: CDR1 KGHDR, CDR2 SFDVKD.